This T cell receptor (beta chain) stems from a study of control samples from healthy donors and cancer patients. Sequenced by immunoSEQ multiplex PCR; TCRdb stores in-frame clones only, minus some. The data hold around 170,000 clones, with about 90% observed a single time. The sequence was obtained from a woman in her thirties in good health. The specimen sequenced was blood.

CDR3 amino acids: CAWSGQGAEAFF. In nucleotides, the CDR3 is TGTGCCTGGAGTGGACAGGGGGCTGAAGCTTTCTTT. J is TRBJ1-1 and V is TRBV30; 9 bases map to TRBD1. The V segment lost 1 base and the J segment 6 bases; nucleotides outside the gene matches: 0. CDR1 is GTSNPN and CDR2 is SVGIG in the germline V gene (reference sequence). This CDR3 has 12 residues.